These 25 T cell receptor beta chains were sequenced from one sample in a study of control samples from healthy donors and cancer patients. Sequencing was performed with immunoSEQ multiplex PCR; in TCRdb, only in-frame clones are kept and a portion is missing. The sample consists of some 130,000 clones, nearly 90% of them appearing once. Material for sequencing was PBMCs. The receptors originated from a man aged 45 to 65 with head and neck cancer.

This chain joins TRBV9 and TRBJ2-7; TRBD2 agrees at 8 bases. The CDR3 length is 15 residues. With V trimmed by 0 bases and J by 2 bases, 4 bases remained unmatched. Germline loops: CDR1 SGDLS, CDR2 YYNGEE. As DNA, the CDR3 is TGTGCCAGCAGCGTAGGACTAGCGCCTGCCTACGAGCAGTACTTC. Amino acid sequence: CASSVGLAPAYEQYF.

A single count supports this clone. V usage is TRBV12-3 or TRBV12-4 and J usage is TRBJ1-1; the D gene is possibly TRBD1 (5 bases). This CDR3 is 13 amino acids long. Trimming pared 6 bases from V and 8 bases from J, leaving 16 bases between. In nucleotides, the CDR3 is TGTGCCAGCAGGAATTTATTGGGGGGAGAAGCTTTCTTT. Translation: CASRNLLGGEAFF.

V is TRBV12-3 or TRBV12-4 and J is TRBJ2-3, with D tentatively TRBD2 (6 bases). Trimming removed 10 bases at V and 8 bases at J, with 19 bases between. The CDR3 runs to 13 residues. CDR3 in amino acids: CAITHSRGGTQYF. The CDR3 nucleotides read TGTGCCATCACCCATTCGAGGGGAGGTACGCAGTATTTT.

CDR3 region: CASSYGQGTTEAFF. The CDR3 nucleotides read TGTGCCAGCAGTTACGGGCAGGGGACCACTGAAGCTTTCTTT. The V and J genes are TRBV6-5 and TRBJ1-1, with D possibly being TRBD1 (6 bases). From germline, CDR1 is MNHEY and CDR2 SVGAGI. The CDR3 runs to 14 residues. Deletions cut 2 bases from V and 4 bases from J, with 11 bases between.

The gene calls are TRBV3-1 (or the pseudogene TRBV3-2) and TRBJ1-1; 10 bases line up with TRBD1. The V gene end was trimmed by 0 bases and the J gene end by 0 bases; junction bases not matched to a gene: 7. From germline, CDR1 is LGHDT and CDR2 YNNKEL (reference sequence). The CDR3 runs 18 residues. CDR3 DNA sequence: TGTGCCAGCAGCCAAGATCGCGACAGGGGGCACATGAACACTGAAGCTTTCTTT. Translating gives CASSQDRDRGHMNTEAFF.

This rearrangement joins TRBV28 to TRBJ2-2; perhaps D is TRBD1 or TRBD2 (5 bases each). The CDR3 length is 14 residues. Germline CDR1 and CDR2: MDHEN and SYDVKM. Deletions cut 7 bases from V and 7 bases from J, with 16 bases between. In DNA form, the CDR3 reads TGTGCCAGCACCCCCACCAGGGACGGCGGGGAGCTGTTTTTT. Protein product: CASTPTRDGGELFF.

The chain couples TRBV13 to TRBJ1-1, with a possible D match to TRBD1 (5 bases). CDR1 PRHDT and CDR2 FYEKMQ come from the germline V gene (reference sequence). The ends were cut back, 3 bases at V and 10 bases at J, with 12 bases in the middle. The CDR3 is 12 amino acids. CDR3 in amino acids: CASSFPWGGAFF. The CDR3 DNA is TGTGCCAGCAGCTTCCCGTGGGGGGGAGCTTTCTTT.

The rearrangement links TRBV5-6 to TRBJ2-1, with no clear D. With 0 bases removed from V and 1 base from J, the gap between germline ends came to 8 bases. The CDR3 loop spans 15 amino acids. Germline lookup yields CDR1 SGHDT and CDR2 YYEEEE. DNA for the CDR3: TGTGCCAGCAGCTTGGGCTGGGCTTCCTACAATGAGCAGTTCTTC. Amino acids: CASSLGWASYNEQFF. Full variable domain (rest looked up from reference TRBV5-6 and TRBJ2-1): DAGVTQSPTHLIKTRGQQVTLRCSPKSGHDTVSWYQQALGQGPQFIFQYYEEEERQRGNFPDRFSGHQFPNYSSELNVNALLLGDSALYLCASSLGWASYNEQFFGPGTRLTVL.

The V gene is TRBV5-4, the J gene TRBJ2-7; D remains unclear. Germline V CDR1 and CDR2: SGHNT, YYREEE (reference sequence). The germline V and J ends were trimmed by 3 bases and 4 bases, with 8 bases remaining between them. The CDR3 has 12 residues. The CDR3 sequence is CASSSEEYEQYF. The CDR3 DNA sequence: TGTGCCAGCAGCTCTGAGGAGTACGAGCAGTACTTC.

The chain has TRBV29-1 and TRBJ2-1; 9 positions match TRBD2. This CDR3 comprises 15 residues. The junction had 6 bases not matched to a gene; V was cut back by 0 bases and J by 6 bases. The V gene's germline CDR1 is SQVTM and CDR2 ANQGSEA. The CDR3 spells CSVEEVASGTNEQFF. The DNA of the CDR3 is TGCAGCGTTGAAGAAGTAGCTAGCGGGACCAATGAGCAGTTCTTC.

The gene calls are TRBV7-6 and TRBJ2-7; TRBD2 matches at 13 bases. CDR1 is SGHVS and CDR2 is FNYEAQ in the germline V gene. The CDR3 has 17 residues. V shed 4 bases and J 2 bases; nucleotides not matched to a gene: 8. Written as DNA, the CDR3 is TGTGCCAGCAGCTCCCACCCGACTAGCGGGGGGACCTACGAGCAGTACTTC. Its protein product is CASSSHPTSGGTYEQYF.

The chain recombines TRBV5-1 with TRBJ1-1; no firm D call. The CDR3 has 13 amino acids. CDR1 is SGHRS and CDR2 is YFSETQ in the germline V gene. V shed 8 bases and J shed 12 bases, with 23 bases lying between them. This chain's CDR3 is CASREGYGRVTFF. The CDR3 coding sequence is TGCGCCAGTCGGGAAGGATACGGGAGGGTTACTTTCTTT.

CDR3 loop: CASSQTRGNEQFF. In DNA form, the CDR3 reads TGTGCCAGCAGCCAAACCAGGGGCAATGAGCAGTTCTTC. The chain couples TRBV14 to TRBJ2-1, with D possibly matching TRBD1 (6 bases). The CDR3 runs 13 residues. Germline V gene lookup returns CDR1 SGHDN and CDR2 FVKESK. V lost 2 bases, J lost 6 bases, and 8 bases lay in between.

The gene calls are TRBV28 and TRBJ1-2, with no clear D. V lost 3 bases and J lost 3, with 14 bases in between. This CDR3 is 15 amino acids long. Germline CDR1 is MDHEN and CDR2 is SYDVKM. CDR3 region: CASSFNGVMDYGYTF. The CDR3 DNA reads TGTGCCAGCAGTTTCAATGGGGTCATGGACTATGGCTACACCTTC.

V is TRBV6-5 and J is TRBJ1-1, with TRBD1 matching 7 bases. The germline V gene encodes CDR1 MNHEY and CDR2 SVGAGI. V shed 0 bases, J shed 6 bases, and the junction held 7 bases outside the gene matches. This CDR3 spans 15 amino acids. The CDR3, as DNA: TGTGCCAGCAGTTACTCCAGGGGGAACACCGCTGAAGCTTTCTTT. It yields the protein CASSYSRGNTAEAFF.

J is TRBJ1-4 and V is TRBV30; D remains ambiguous. Trimming shortened V by 4 bases and J by 1 base, and 7 bases separated the two germline ends. The germline V gene has CDR1 GTSNPN and CDR2 SVGIG (reference sequence). This CDR3 is built from 13 residues. This CDR3 is CAWKVQTNEKLFF. In DNA form, the CDR3 reads TGTGCCTGGAAGGTCCAAACTAATGAAAAACTGTTTTTT.

This sequence joins TRBV6-6 and TRBJ2-2; TRBD2 might be the D (5 bases). The CDR3 covers 15 residues. Germline CDR1 MNHNY, CDR2 SVGAGI (reference sequence). V lost 2 bases, J lost 1 base, and 8 bases lay in between. CDR3 sequence (DNA): TGTGCCAGCAGTTACCTAGCAGAGAACACCGGGGAGCTGTTTTTT. Translation gives CASSYLAENTGELFF.

V gene TRBV24-1 combines with J gene TRBJ2-7; 8 bases align to TRBD2. The V and J ends lost 2 bases and 5 bases, in that order; junction bases with no gene match: 4. Germline loops: CDR1 KGHDR, CDR2 SFDVKD. This CDR3 comprises 14 residues. The CDR3, as DNA: TGTGCCACCAGTGATTCCCGGGGGGGGGACGAGCAGTACTTC. Protein sequence: CATSDSRGGDEQYF.

The chain employs TRBV5-6 and TRBJ1-5, with D unresolved. The CDR3 contains 13 residues. The germline gives CDR1 SGHDT, CDR2 YYEEEE. Trimming stripped 1 base from V and 9 bases from J, with 11 bases between. The CDR3 region is CASSLPGKGPQHF. The CDR3 DNA is TGTGCCAGCAGCTTGCCGGGGAAGGGGCCCCAGCATTTT.

CDR3 loop: CASTHDRWRTTNEKLFF. CDR3 coding DNA: TGTGCCAGTACCCACGACAGGTGGCGGACAACTAATGAAAAACTGTTTTTT. The chain joins TRBV19 to TRBJ1-4; D perhaps matches TRBD1 (6 bases). Looked up from germline, CDR1 is LNHDA and CDR2 is SQIVND (reference sequence). This CDR3 spans 17 amino acids. V gave up 7 bases and J gave up 0 bases, with 18 bases separating them.

This sequence joins TRBV4-1 and TRBJ2-3; a possible D gene is TRBD2 (6 bases). Germline V CDR1 and CDR2: MGHRA, YSYEKL. CDR3 length equals 16 residues. Trimming stripped 1 base from V and 2 bases from J, with 13 bases between. DNA of the CDR3: TGCGCCAGCAGCCAAGGATGGGACTTTCTCACAGATACGCAGTATTTT. It is translated as CASSQGWDFLTDTQYF.

This chain uses TRBV5-6 with TRBJ2-7; D is uncertain. Germline CDR1 is SGHDT and CDR2 is YYEEEE. The V end was cut by 0 bases, the J end by 0 bases, with 1 base between. The CDR3 spans 12 residues. The CDR3 nucleotides read TGTGCCAGCAGCTTGGCCTCCTACGAGCAGTACTTC. Translating it yields CASSLASYEQYF.

This chain connects TRBV28 to TRBJ2-5; 10 bases align to TRBD1. After removal of 4 bases from V and 0 bases from J, the junction contained 8 bases not matched to a gene. Per the germline V gene, CDR1 is MDHEN and CDR2 is SYDVKM. This CDR3 comprises 17 residues. The CDR3 reads CASSSGTGDRYQETQYF. In DNA form, the CDR3 reads TGTGCCAGCAGTTCCGGGACAGGGGATAGGTACCAAGAGACCCAGTACTTC.

This clone came up many times. This chain connects TRBV4-2 to TRBJ1-2, with 12 bases that match TRBD1. The V gene's germline CDR1 is LGHNA and CDR2 YNFKEQ. J was trimmed by 6 bases and V by 8 bases; bases with no gene match: 7. This CDR3 is built from 14 residues. The CDR3 is CASAPGQGAHGYTF. CDR3 bases: TGTGCCAGCGCCCCGGGACAGGGGGCACATGGCTACACCTTC.

The chain recombines TRBV7-3 with TRBJ2-3; 10 bases are a match to TRBD2. The CDR3 is made up of 16 amino acids. Germline CDR1 is SGHTA and CDR2 is FQGTGA. The V segment lost 0 bases and the J segment 6 bases; nucleotides outside the gene matches: 6. The CDR3 region is CASSLTQRGGRDTQYF. The CDR3 bases are TGTGCCAGCAGCTTAACGCAGCGGGGGGGCCGGGATACGCAGTATTTT.